The clone carrying this T cell receptor (beta chain) showed up just a few times. The antigen is unknown. This CDR3 comprises 15 residues. With 5 bases clipped from V and 6 bases from J, the junction kept 7 bases outside the gene matches. CDR1 is MDHEN, CDR2 SYDVKM, per germline. PCR primers comprised 60 Vbeta and 13 Jbeta primers. Assay: immunoSEQ multiplex PCR; the TCRdb copy retains only in-frame clones and omits some. The table records under 200,000 clones, 75% to 80% of them present only once. These data come from a study of cytomegalovirus exposure and HLA in healthy donors. The wider study: About 180 million T cells yielded about 120 million unique TCR beta sequences, as an earlier analysis found.

Study findings and constraints: Later analysis showed most CMV-associated TCR beta chains appearing HLA-restricted.

The receptor comes from a man aged 45 to 65 in good health and CMV-seropositive. V gene TRBV28 combines with J gene TRBJ2-1, with 10 bases matching TRBD2. The material sequenced was PBMCs. This CDR3 is CASSRGLAKPNEQFF. The CDR3, as DNA: TGTGCCAGCAGTAGGGGACTAGCGAAACCCAATGAGCAGTTCTTC. Full variable domain (missing parts from reference TRBV28 and TRBJ2-1): DVKVTQSSRYLVKRTGEKVFLECVQDMDHENMFWYRQDPGLGLRLIYFSYDVKMKEKGDIPEGYSVSREKKERFSLILESASTNQTSMYLCASSRGLAKPNEQFFGPGTRLTVL.